One sample yielded the 20 T cell receptor beta chains listed below, sequenced in a study of blood T cell repertoires in COVID-19. Some clones are missing from TCRdb's copy, which holds only in-frame ones; the method was immunoSEQ multiplex PCR. This sample has about 76,000 clones, with about 90% found just once. Sequencing was performed on peripheral blood. These receptor sequences come from a human donor in a cohort sampled during active COVID-19.

The chain couples TRBV5-6 to TRBJ1-5; possibly TRBD1 for D (5 bases). Trimming shortened V by 0 bases and J by 4 bases, and 11 bases separated the two germline ends. CDR1 is SGHDT, CDR2 YYEEEE, per germline. The CDR3 runs 15 residues. The chain's CDR3 is CASSLALTENQPQHF. In DNA form, the CDR3 reads TGTGCCAGCAGCTTGGCCCTGACAGAGAATCAGCCCCAGCATTTT.

V usage is TRBV19 and J usage is TRBJ1-3; D ambiguous. CDR3 size: 13 residues. From germline, CDR1 is LNHDA and CDR2 SQIVND (reference sequence). Between the trimmed V and J ends, which lost 10 bases and 2 bases, there was a span of 12 bases. The CDR3 bases are TGTGCCACCTCAGGATATACTGGAAACACCATATATTTT. Amino acid sequence: CATSGYTGNTIYF.

This chain connects TRBV12-3 or TRBV12-4 to TRBJ1-3, with unresolved D. The CDR3 has 13 residues. Between the trimmed V and J ends, which lost 4 bases and 2 bases, there was a span of 6 bases. CDR3 sequence (DNA): TGTGCCAGCAGTTCCGTCGCTGGAAACACCATATATTTT. This encodes CASSSVAGNTIYF.

The DNA of the CDR3 is TGCACCAGCAGCCACAACCTCGGTGGAGGTCAGCCCCAGCATTTT. It is translated as CTSSHNLGGGQPQHF. The chain uses TRBV1 and TRBJ1-5. TRBV1 is reported as a pseudogene. This CDR3 contains 15 residues.

This chain links TRBV7-2 with TRBJ2-1; TRBD1 agrees at 10 bases. The CDR3 extends over 14 amino acids. Trimming cost V 5 bases and J 6 bases; bases outside gene matches: 4. CDR1 and CDR2 (germline): SGHTA, FQGNSA. CDR3 protein: CASSPGQGSNEQFF. The CDR3 nucleotides read TGTGCCAGCAGCCCGGGACAGGGGAGCAATGAGCAGTTCTTC.

This chain links TRBV28 with TRBJ1-3; 8 bases agree with TRBD1. Trimming at V came to 4 bases and at J to 2 bases, leaving 4 bases not matched to a gene. Germline assignment: CDR1 MDHEN and CDR2 SYDVKM. This CDR3 has 15 amino acids. CDR3 DNA: TGTGCCAGCAGTTCGCCACAGGGGGCTGGAAACACCATATATTTT. Its protein is CASSSPQGAGNTIYF.

In its sample, this clone was seen once. The J gene is TRBJ1-5, the V gene TRBV30; the D is unclear. Germline V gene lookup returns CDR1 GTSNPN and CDR2 SVGIG (reference sequence). Trimming pared 0 bases from V and 4 bases from J, leaving 13 bases between. CDR3 length: 15 residues. DNA for the CDR3: TGTGCCTGGAGTGTACGAGGGCTCGGAAATCAGCCCCAGCATTTT. Protein sequence: CAWSVRGLGNQPQHF.

This clone was seen just once. This chain uses TRBV27 with TRBJ2-5; no definite D call. CDR3 length: 12 residues. CDR1 is MNHEY and CDR2 is SMNVEV in the germline V gene (reference sequence). V was trimmed by 4 bases and J by 2 bases, leaving 5 bases between them. The CDR3 DNA is TGTGCCAGCAGTTGGCAACAAGAGACCCAGTACTTC. Translated: CASSWQQETQYF.

The V and J genes are TRBV2 and TRBJ1-6; D gene ambiguous. This CDR3 has 14 amino acids. CDR1 is SNHLY, CDR2 FYNNEI, per germline. Trimming removed 4 bases from V and 1 base from J, with 5 bases in between. This chain's CDR3 is CASSAGSYNSPLHF. The CDR3 bases are TGTGCCAGCAGTGCAGGTTCCTATAATTCACCCCTCCACTTT. The full variable domain, rest sourced from reference TRBV2 and TRBJ1-6, is EPEVTQTPSHQVTQMGQEVILRCVPISNHLYFYWYRQILGQKVEFLVSFYNNEISEKSEIFDDQFSVERPDGSNFTLKIRSTKLEDSAMYFCASSAGSYNSPLHFGNGTRLTVT.

This rearrangement joins TRBV6-5 to TRBJ1-3, with D hard to call. CDR3 length equals 15 residues. Trimming took 6 bases from V and 2 from J, leaving 14 bases between them. Germline V gene lookup returns CDR1 MNHEY and CDR2 SVGAGI. Here the CDR3 reads CASSPRWGAGNTIYF. As DNA, the CDR3 is TGTGCCAGCAGCCCCCGCTGGGGAGCTGGAAACACCATATATTTT.

Only one count was recorded for this clone. The chain employs TRBV24-1 and TRBJ2-1; 14 bases map to TRBD2. Germline CDR1 reads KGHDR; CDR2 reads SFDVKD. The V segment lost 3 bases and the J segment 9 bases; nucleotides outside the gene matches: 6. This CDR3 has 16 residues. The CDR3 here is CATSDTGTSGGVEQFF. CDR3 nucleotide sequence: TGTGCCACCAGTGATACCGGGACTAGCGGGGGAGTTGAGCAGTTCTTC.

The chain joins TRBV6-5 to TRBJ2-5; D might be TRBD1 (5 bases). Germline V gives CDR1 MNHEY, CDR2 SVGAGI. The CDR3 runs to 12 residues. V dropped 6 bases and J dropped 5 bases, with 10 bases sitting between them. The chain's CDR3 is CASSQGFETQYF. The CDR3 DNA sequence: TGTGCCAGCAGCCAGGGATTTGAGACCCAGTACTTC.

The chain carries TRBV7-2 and TRBJ1-2, with TRBD1 identical over 7 bases. The CDR3 totals 15 residues. V gave up 3 bases and J gave up 0 bases; unmatched junction bases: 4. Germline V CDR1 and CDR2: SGHTA, FQGNSA. The CDR3 DNA sequence: TGTGCCAGCAGCTTGACAGGGTTAGCTAACTATGGCTACACCTTC. Its translation is CASSLTGLANYGYTF.

The gene calls are TRBV6-5 and TRBJ2-1; a weak D match, TRBD1 (5 bases). V was cut by 0 bases and J by 12 bases, with 18 bases left in between. Germline V gene sequence: CDR1 MNHEY, CDR2 SVGAGI. The CDR3 extends over 15 amino acids. CDR3 protein: CASSYSNVPGRGQFF. The DNA for the CDR3 is TGTGCCAGCAGTTACTCGAATGTCCCAGGGCGCGGGCAGTTCTTC.

The V gene is TRBV12-5, the J gene TRBJ2-5; TRBD2 matches 8 bases. V lost 5 bases to trimming and J lost 0 bases; unmatched junction nucleotides: 5. The CDR3 extends over 15 amino acids. From germline, CDR1 is LGHNT and CDR2 FRNRAP. CDR3 nucleotide sequence: TGTGCTAGTGGTCCCGGCGGGGGGCACCAAGAGACCCAGTACTTC. Protein: CASGPGGGHQETQYF.

This chain uses TRBV24-1 with TRBJ2-1; TRBD1 agrees at 9 bases. The CDR3 sequence is 16 residues long. CDR1 and CDR2 from the germline V gene are KGHDR and SFDVKD. Trimming removed 3 bases from V and 8 bases from J; junction bases left unmatched: 10. In DNA, the CDR3 is TGTGCCACCAGTGATCCGGGACAGGGAGGGAGAGATGAGCAGTTCTTC. Its translation: CATSDPGQGGRDEQFF.

This rearrangement joins TRBV19 to TRBJ2-7; 8 nucleotides match TRBD1. V shed 1 base, J shed 3 bases, and the junction held 8 bases outside the gene matches. The CDR3 runs to 16 residues. Germline V lookup: CDR1 LNHDA, CDR2 SQIVND (reference sequence). The CDR3 sequence is CASSIGGAGGDYEQYF. The DNA for the CDR3 is TGTGCCAGTAGTATAGGCGGGGCAGGGGGCGACTACGAGCAGTACTTC.

The rearrangement uses TRBV5-8 and TRBJ2-2, with D maybe TRBD1 (5 bases). The ends were cut back, 4 bases at V and 4 bases at J, with 14 bases in the middle. Germline V gene data show CDR1 as SGHTS and CDR2 as YDEGEE. The CDR3 is 15 residues long. The CDR3 is CASSPRSGITGELFF. The DNA for the CDR3 is TGTGCCAGCAGCCCTCGGTCAGGGATCACCGGGGAGCTGTTTTTT.

This sequence joins TRBV6-2 or TRBV6-3 and TRBJ2-5; D is ambiguous. The germline gives CDR1 MNHEY, CDR2 SVGEGT. The CDR3 totals 15 residues. Trimming cost V 5 bases and J 5 bases, with 18 bases left between them. The CDR3 region is CASSGLAVATETQYF. The CDR3 nucleotides are TGTGCCAGCAGTGGTTTAGCCGTGGCCACCGAGACCCAGTACTTC.

The CDR3 nucleotides read TGTGCCAGCAGCCGCCCGGCTAGAAACCAAGAGACCCAGTACTTC. Protein: CASSRPARNQETQYF. The V gene is TRBV7-8, the J gene TRBJ2-5; D is undetermined. CDR1 and CDR2 from the germline V gene are SGHVS and FQNEAQ. The CDR3 is 15 residues long. V lost 5 bases and J lost 0, with 13 bases in between.